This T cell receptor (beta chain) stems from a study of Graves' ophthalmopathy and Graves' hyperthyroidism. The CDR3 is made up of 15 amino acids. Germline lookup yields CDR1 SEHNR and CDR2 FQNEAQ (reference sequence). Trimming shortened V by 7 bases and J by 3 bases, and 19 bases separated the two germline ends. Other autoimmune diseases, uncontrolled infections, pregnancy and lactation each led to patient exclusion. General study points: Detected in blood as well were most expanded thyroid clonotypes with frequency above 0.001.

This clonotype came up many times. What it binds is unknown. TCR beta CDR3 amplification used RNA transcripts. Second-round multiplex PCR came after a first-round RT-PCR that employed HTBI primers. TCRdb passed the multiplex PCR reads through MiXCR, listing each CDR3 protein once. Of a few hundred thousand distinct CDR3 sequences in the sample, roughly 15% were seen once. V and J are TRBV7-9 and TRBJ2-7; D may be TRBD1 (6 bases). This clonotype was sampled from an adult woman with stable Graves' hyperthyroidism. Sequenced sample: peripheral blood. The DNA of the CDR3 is TGTGCCAGCATTCTACTTTCCGGGACAAACTACGAGCAGTACTTC. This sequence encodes CASILLSGTNYEQYF.